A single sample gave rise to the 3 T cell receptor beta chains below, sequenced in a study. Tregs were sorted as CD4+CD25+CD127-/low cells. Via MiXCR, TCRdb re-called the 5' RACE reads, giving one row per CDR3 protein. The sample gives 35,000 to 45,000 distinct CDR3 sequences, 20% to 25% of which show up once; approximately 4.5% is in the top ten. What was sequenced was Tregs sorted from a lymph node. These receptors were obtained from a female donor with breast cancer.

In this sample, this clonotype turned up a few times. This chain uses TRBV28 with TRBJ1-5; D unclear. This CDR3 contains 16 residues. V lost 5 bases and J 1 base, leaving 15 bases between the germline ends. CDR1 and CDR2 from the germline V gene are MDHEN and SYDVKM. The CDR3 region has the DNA TGTGCCAGCAGTCCTCCCCCGACTATGAGCAATCAGCCCCAGCATTTT. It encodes CASSPPPTMSNQPQHF.

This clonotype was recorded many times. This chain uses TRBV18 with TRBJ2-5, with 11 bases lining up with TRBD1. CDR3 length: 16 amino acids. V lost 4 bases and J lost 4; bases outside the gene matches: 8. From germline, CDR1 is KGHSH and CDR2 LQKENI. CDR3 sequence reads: CASSHSGQGAGETQYF. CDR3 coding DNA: TGTGCCAGCTCACATAGTGGACAGGGGGCAGGAGAGACCCAGTACTTC.

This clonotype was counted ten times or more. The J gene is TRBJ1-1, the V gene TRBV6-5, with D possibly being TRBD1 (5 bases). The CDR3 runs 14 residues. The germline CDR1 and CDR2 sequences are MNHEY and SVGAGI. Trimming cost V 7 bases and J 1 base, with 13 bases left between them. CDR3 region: CASNLHRRNTEAFF. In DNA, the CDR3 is TGTGCCAGCAACCTCCACAGGAGGAACACTGAAGCTTTCTTT.